The clone carrying this T cell receptor beta chain appeared once. Antigen specificity is unknown. The donors were members of the validation cohort, which comprised about 120 subjects and was separate from the first cohort of roughly 700 subjects. The source of the sample is a study of cytomegalovirus exposure and HLA in healthy donors. Overall study: The same platform as the roughly 630 first-cohort repertoires was used for the 90 to 150 validation repertoires, a later analysis reported.

The CDR3 totals 13 residues. Germline V gene sequence: CDR1 SGHNT, CDR2 YENEEA. With 6 bases removed from V and 0 bases from J, the gap between germline ends came to 8 bases. Clones were read by immunoSEQ multiplex PCR, and TCRdb kept only the in-frame ones, dropping some. Found here are some 160,000 clones, 88% of them singletons; the top ten hold 2.5% to 3%. Study conclusions and caveats: The tendency of first-cohort TCR clusters to co-occur in the 110 or so validation repertoires emerged from a later analysis. It was reportedly the case that the classifier diagnosed cytomegalovirus status with high specificity and sensitivity.

The source is a man between 18 and 35 years old in good health and CMV-seronegative. The sample comprised PBMCs. The chain has TRBV11-3 and TRBJ1-1, with D unresolved. CDR3 in DNA: TGTGCCAGCAGTTACACCTTGAACACTGAAGCTTTCTTT. Translated: CASSYTLNTEAFF.